The rows below give T cell receptor beta chains drawn from one sample of a study of tumor-infiltrating lymphocytes in primary liver carcinoma. In TCRdb, the multiplex PCR reads were re-called with MiXCR into one record per CDR3 protein. This table has about 23,000 distinct CDR3 sequences, around 77% appearing once. Sequenced sample: liver tumor tissue from sampling region 5. These receptors came from a woman aged 25-40 years with primary liver carcinoma and hepatitis B virus infection. Both conserved end residues are part of each CDR3. A D gene is named only where the DNA matches it firmly. Only part of the rows carry a size: once, few, many, or a class if the clone is expanded.

cdr3_aa: CANSQDAGGSYNELFF
cdr3_nt: TGCGCCAACAGCCAAGATGCGGGAGGCTCCTACAATGAGCTGTTCTTC
v_call: TRBV4-3
j_call: TRBJ2-1
d_call: TRBD2
clone_size: NA

cdr3_aa: CASSLFGLATSTDTHYF
cdr3_nt: TGTGCCAGCAGCTTATTTGGGCTAGCGACTAGCACAGATACGCACTATTTT
v_call: TRBV7-2
j_call: TRBJ2-3
d_call: TRBD2
clone_size: NA

cdr3_aa: CASSVVGQVGPSTEAFF
cdr3_nt: TGTGCCAGCAGCGTAGTGGGGCAGGTTGGCCCCTCCACTGAAGCTTTCTTT
v_call: TRBV9
j_call: TRBJ1-1
d_call: NA
clone_size: many

cdr3_aa: CASSITGWGSWAYEEYF
cdr3_nt: TGTGCCAGCAGTATCACAGGATGGGGCTCTTGGGCCTACGAGGAGTACTTC
v_call: TRBV11-2
j_call: TRBJ2-7
d_call: NA
clone_size: NA

cdr3_aa: CASSQEERAMAQYF
cdr3_nt: TGCGCCAGTAGCCAAGAAGAGAGGGCCATGGCCCAGTACTTC
v_call: TRBV4-1
j_call: TRBJ2-5
d_call: NA
clone_size: NA

cdr3_aa: CASSKKDRARTGVLIF
cdr3_nt: TGTGCCAGCAGCAAGAAGGACAGGGCTCGCACCGGGGTGCTGATTTTT
v_call: TRBV21-1
j_call: TRBJ2-2
d_call: NA
clone_size: NA

cdr3_aa: CASSRVMAGVSGELPF
cdr3_nt: TGTGCCAGCAGCAGGGTTATGGCCGGAGTGTCCGGGGAGCTGCCTTTT
v_call: TRBV11-1
j_call: TRBJ2-2
d_call: NA
clone_size: NA

cdr3_aa: CSVLSGTTSYDEQFF
cdr3_nt: TGCAGTGTTCTTAGCGGGACTACGTCCTACGATGAGCAGTTCTTC
v_call: TRBV29-1
j_call: TRBJ2-1
d_call: TRBD2
clone_size: NA

cdr3_aa: CASWERSAPLSPLHF
cdr3_nt: TGTGCCAGCTGGGAAAGGAGTGCCCCCCTTTCGCCCCTTCACTTT
v_call: TRBV6-5
j_call: TRBJ1-6
d_call: NA
clone_size: NA

cdr3_aa: CASSDFYERYF
cdr3_nt: TGTGCCAGTAGTGATTTTTACGAGCGGTACTTC
v_call: TRBV6-1
j_call: TRBJ2-7
d_call: NA
clone_size: NA

cdr3_aa: CASSPLGMNTEAFF
cdr3_nt: TGTGCAAGCAGCCCCCTCGGCATGAACACTGAAGCTTTCTTT
v_call: TRBV14
j_call: TRBJ1-1
d_call: NA
clone_size: NA

cdr3_aa: CSVRGGPNTGELFF
cdr3_nt: TGCAGCGTCAGAGGGGGCCCTAACACCGGGGAGCTGTTTTTT
v_call: TRBV29-1
j_call: TRBJ2-2
d_call: TRBD1
clone_size: many

cdr3_aa: CASSLVGMREVSDIKYF
cdr3_nt: TGTGCCAGCAGCTTAGTAGGAATGAGGGAGGTGTCTGACATTAAGTACTTC
v_call: TRBV5-5
j_call: TRBJ2-4
d_call: NA
clone_size: NA

cdr3_aa: CDGSFPPPSTNTQYF
cdr3_nt: TGTGACGGCAGTTTTCCCCCTCCTAGCACAAATACGCAGTATTTT
v_call: TRBV12-3/TRBV12-4
j_call: TRBJ2-3
d_call: NA
clone_size: NA

cdr3_aa: CAGSSTRSGRSWELSF
cdr3_nt: TGTGCCGGCAGCTCGACACGTAGCGGGAGGTCCTGGGAGCTGTCTTTT
v_call: TRBV11-2
j_call: TRBJ2-2
d_call: TRBD2
clone_size: NA